Each of the 3 T cell receptor beta chains below was sequenced from the same sample in a study of T cell changes during pregnancy in multiple sclerosis. Assay used: immunoSEQ multiplex PCR; TCRdb lists only in-frame clones, some missing. The sample records some 20,000 clones, roughly nine tenths being singletons. Source: CD4+ T cells from peripheral blood mononuclear cells, taken in the third trimester of pregnancy. These receptors all come from a female donor in good health, enrolled as a control in a pregnancy study.

J is TRBJ1-1 and V is TRBV5-4; D gene unclear. CDR1 and CDR2 (germline): SGHNT, YYREEE (reference sequence). This CDR3 has 14 amino acids. Trimming stripped 4 bases from V and 8 bases from J, with 18 bases between. The CDR3 DNA reads as TGTGCCAGCAGCCTTCCTGGAGGACGGTTAGAAGCTTTCTTT. Translation: CASSLPGGRLEAFF.

The rearrangement uses TRBV7-9 and TRBJ2-7, with D possibly matching TRBD2 (5 bases). CDR3 size: 15 residues. Trimming removed 6 bases from V and 2 bases from J, with 17 bases in between. Germline V lookup: CDR1 SEHNR, CDR2 FQNEAQ (reference sequence). The CDR3 DNA reads TGTGCCAGCAGTAAACCGACGACTAATACCTACGAGCAGTACTTC. It codes for CASSKPTTNTYEQYF.

This chain uses TRBV5-1 with TRBJ2-5; 11 bases fit TRBD2. Germline values: CDR1 SGHRS, CDR2 YFSETQ. Trimming removed 3 bases from V and 4 bases from J; junction bases left unmatched: 5. This CDR3 has 15 residues. DNA of the CDR3: TGCGCCAGCAGCTGGGGACTAGCGGTTTTAGAGACCCAGTACTTC. This gives the protein CASSWGLAVLETQYF.